The following is a T cell receptor (beta chain) sequence with its context. Its antigen is not known. Other DNA variants within this sample encode the same CDR3. The sample is drawn from a study of Ad26.COV2.S vaccination and SARS-CoV-2 variants. Study results and limitations: Whether participants received vaccine or placebo, their non-spike TCR breadth was similar. Using TCR breadth and depth analyses may have led to underestimated total T cell responses. Vaccine recipients showed a spike-specific TCR breadth that was higher than in placebo recipients.

Germline CDR1 and CDR2: MNHEY and SVGAGI. Losses at the gene ends were 2 bases for V and 5 bases for J; bases not matched to a gene: 1. The CDR3 runs to 13 residues. Only in-frame clones appear in the TCRdb table, and some are missing; sequencing was by immunoSEQ multiplex PCR. The profile shows some 350,000 clones, about 91% of them singletons. The input for sequencing was peripheral blood, taken after recovery from COVID-19. This chain uses TRBV6-5 with TRBJ1-2, with TRBD1 matching 8 bases. This TCR came from a human donor who had recovered from COVID-19. The CDR3 sequence is CASSYRTGYGYTF. The CDR3 DNA reads TGTGCCAGCAGTTACCGGACAGGGTATGGCTACACCTTC.